Shown below are 7 T cell receptor beta chains from a single sample sequenced in a study of control samples from healthy donors and cancer patients. Libraries were prepared by immunoSEQ multiplex PCR; TCRdb keeps only in-frame clonotypes and omits some of them. The sample records 250,000 to 300,000 clones, approximately 80% being singletons. Sample: PBMCs. These receptors were obtained from a woman aged 55-75 years with lung cancer.

The genes are TRBV10-3 and TRBJ2-1; D is perhaps TRBD1 (6 bases). The germline V gene has CDR1 ENHRY and CDR2 SYGVKD. Trimming took off 0 bases at V and 6 bases at J, with 9 bases between the two ends. The CDR3 runs to 14 residues. CDR3 bases: TGTGCCATCAGTGAGTCCGAACAGGGCAATGAGCAGTTCTTC. This sequence encodes CAISESEQGNEQFF.

The chain has TRBV11-2 and TRBJ2-3; no definite D call. CDR1 is SGHAT and CDR2 is FQNNGV in the germline V gene. Trimming took 7 bases from V and 2 from J, leaving 4 bases between them. The CDR3 sequence is 11 residues long. CDR3 residues: CASTLTDTQYF. The CDR3 nucleotides read TGTGCCAGCACTCTCACAGATACGCAGTATTTT.

V gene TRBV28 combines with J gene TRBJ2-1; the match to TRBD2 covers 13 bases. V lost 8 bases, J lost 0 bases, and 10 bases stayed unmatched. The CDR3 runs 18 residues. Germline V lookup: CDR1 MDHEN, CDR2 SYDVKM. CDR3 coding DNA: TGTGCCAGCCTAGGACTAGCGGGAGCCCTGCCCTCCTACAATGAGCAGTTCTTC. Amino acids: CASLGLAGALPSYNEQFF.

This clone was detected once. This chain links TRBV18 with TRBJ1-2, with D tentatively TRBD1 (6 bases). V was clipped by 3 bases and J by 4 bases, with 18 bases between them. CDR3 length: 16 amino acids. Per germline, CDR1 KGHSH and CDR2 LQKENI. CDR3 sequence (DNA): TGTGCCAGCTCACCTTCCACGAGTCAGGGGTCCTATGGCTACACCTTC. Its translation is CASSPSTSQGSYGYTF.

The sample holds one count of this clone. The chain recombines TRBV5-1 with TRBJ2-2; TRBD2 matches 9 bases. The V gene end was trimmed by 6 bases and the J gene end by 11 bases; junction bases not matched to a gene: 8. Germline V CDR1 and CDR2: SGHRS, YFSETQ. The CDR3 extends over 13 amino acids. CDR3 protein: CASKVAGAGELFF. The CDR3 DNA is TGCGCCAGCAAGGTAGCGGGGGCGGGCGAGCTGTTTTTT.

The chain recombines TRBV9 with TRBJ1-1; TRBD1 might be the D (6 bases). The V end lost 0 bases, the J end lost 3 bases, and 12 bases lay between the germline ends. The CDR3 is 15 residues long. The germline gives CDR1 SGDLS, CDR2 YYNGEE. CDR3 region: CASSVAGGGYTEAFF. In DNA, the CDR3 is TGTGCCAGCAGCGTAGCGGGAGGGGGTTACACTGAAGCTTTCTTT.

The V and J genes are TRBV7-9 and TRBJ1-2; TRBD1 is a possible D gene (5 bases). CDR1 is SEHNR, CDR2 FQNEAQ, per germline (reference sequence). The CDR3 has 14 residues. The V end lost 1 base, the J end lost 4 bases, and 10 bases lay between the germline ends. CDR3 residues: CASSLEATGYGYTF. CDR3 nucleotide sequence: TGTGCCAGCAGCTTAGAGGCCACAGGCTATGGCTACACCTTC. The full variable domain, in which reference TRBV7-9 and TRBJ1-2 provide the parts outside the CDR3, is DTGVSQNPRHKITKRGQNVTFRCDPISEHNRLYWYRQTLGQGPEFLTYFQNEAQLEKSRLLSDRFSAERPKGSFSTLEIQRTEQGDSAMYLCASSLEATGYGYTFGSGTRLTVV.